This T cell receptor (beta chain) was identified in a study of T cell repertoires in cytomegalovirus infection (dated by TCRdb to about 2019). About the investigation overall: Peptide stimulations targeted recently identified HLA-C-restricted CMV epitopes, whose presentation resists viral immunomodulation, together with well-studied HLA-B-restricted epitopes. Because public TCR beta signatures pointed to carriage of CMV infection together with the matching HLA type, the HLA type of each donor mattered for the analysis.

The cysteine opens and the phenylalanine closes a CDR3 of 13 amino acids. Only the CDR3 part of the read is kept: 39 bases, read in frame from the first base. TCRdb names Illumina HiSeq 1500 as the instrument used. TCRdb redid the processing of the public reads, applying fastp at Q25 and MiXCR, and retained in-frame beta chains. Each entry merges the rows of one CDR3 protein and shows their most common DNA and genes. The table for this sample lists 200,000 or so distinct CDR3 sequences; around two fifths of them were counted only once. Jointly, the top ten make up over 45% of the sample. The table lists this clonotype with a few counts. The clone's antigen remains unknown. The junction and the germline gene differ at one end; a read error may be behind it. Reading the label with the study, this specimen's treatment or condition is: in vitro stimulation with specific CMV peptide epitopes to enrich CMV-specific T cells.

On the study overall, not on this receptor specifically: The ex vivo response was dominated by HLA-C-restricted CMV-specific TCR beta clonotypes, and the single most frequent clonotype in two of eight donors was supplied by these HLA-C-restricted clonotypes. Carriers of CMV infection plus the relevant HLA type were discriminated by the cumulative frequency of public TCR beta family members in the study cohort and in an independent roughly 380-donor cohort.

The sequencing here drew on CD8+ T cells from cultured PBMCs, taken from culture after CMV antigen stimulation. The chain uses TRBV12-3 or TRBV12-4 and TRBJ2-1; no D segment can be confidently identified. This clonotype was obtained from a human donor in good health (CMV status not recorded). Some clones in this sample may be carry-over from other donors' samples. The DNA sequence reads TGTGCCAGCAGTTTCGACACCTACTATGAGCAGTTCTTC. Translated, this is CASSFDTYYEQFF.